The clone carrying this T cell receptor (beta chain) occurred once. The target antigen is unknown. Sequencing was performed with immunoSEQ multiplex PCR; in TCRdb, only in-frame clones are kept and a portion is missing. The sample gives approximately 2,200,000 clones, about 93% of which show up once; around 1.7% is in the top ten. It was CD45RO-negative cells, positively selected for CCR7, that made up naive CD8 cells, with terminally differentiated effector memory CD45RA+ cells excluded. The sample is drawn from a study of shared clonotypes between healthy human individuals. The CDR3 totals 14 residues. Germline V gene sequence: CDR1 LNHDA, CDR2 SQIVND (reference sequence). The V gene lost 7 bases and the J gene lost 6 bases, with 19 bases spanning the gap. General study findings and limits: It was the non-shared clonotypes that had lower generation probabilities than clonotypes shared by all four donors. Rarefaction showed sorted-subset sequencing was incomplete despite large depth.

The clonotype was recovered from a young man in good health. Some clones in this sample may be carry-over from other donors' samples. The chain links TRBV19 to TRBJ2-7, with D perhaps TRBD1 (5 bases). Sequenced input: naive CD8+ T cells from PBMCs. The CDR3: CASTLGPGLGEQYF. For the CDR3, the DNA is TGTGCCAGTACTCTGGGCCCAGGGTTGGGCGAGCAGTACTTC.